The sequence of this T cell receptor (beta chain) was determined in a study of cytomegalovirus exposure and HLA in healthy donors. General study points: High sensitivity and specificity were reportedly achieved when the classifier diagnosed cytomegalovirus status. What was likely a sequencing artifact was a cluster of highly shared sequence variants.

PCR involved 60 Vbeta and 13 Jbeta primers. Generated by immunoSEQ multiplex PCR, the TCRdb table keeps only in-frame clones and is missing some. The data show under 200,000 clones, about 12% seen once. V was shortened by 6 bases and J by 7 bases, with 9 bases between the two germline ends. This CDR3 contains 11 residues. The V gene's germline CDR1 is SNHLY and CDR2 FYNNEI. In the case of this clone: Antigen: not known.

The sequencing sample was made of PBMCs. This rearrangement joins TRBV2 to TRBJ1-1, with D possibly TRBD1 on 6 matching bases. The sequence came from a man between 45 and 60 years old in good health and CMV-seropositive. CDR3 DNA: TGTGCCAGCAGGCAGGGGCGTGAAGCTTTCTTT. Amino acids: CASRQGREAFF.